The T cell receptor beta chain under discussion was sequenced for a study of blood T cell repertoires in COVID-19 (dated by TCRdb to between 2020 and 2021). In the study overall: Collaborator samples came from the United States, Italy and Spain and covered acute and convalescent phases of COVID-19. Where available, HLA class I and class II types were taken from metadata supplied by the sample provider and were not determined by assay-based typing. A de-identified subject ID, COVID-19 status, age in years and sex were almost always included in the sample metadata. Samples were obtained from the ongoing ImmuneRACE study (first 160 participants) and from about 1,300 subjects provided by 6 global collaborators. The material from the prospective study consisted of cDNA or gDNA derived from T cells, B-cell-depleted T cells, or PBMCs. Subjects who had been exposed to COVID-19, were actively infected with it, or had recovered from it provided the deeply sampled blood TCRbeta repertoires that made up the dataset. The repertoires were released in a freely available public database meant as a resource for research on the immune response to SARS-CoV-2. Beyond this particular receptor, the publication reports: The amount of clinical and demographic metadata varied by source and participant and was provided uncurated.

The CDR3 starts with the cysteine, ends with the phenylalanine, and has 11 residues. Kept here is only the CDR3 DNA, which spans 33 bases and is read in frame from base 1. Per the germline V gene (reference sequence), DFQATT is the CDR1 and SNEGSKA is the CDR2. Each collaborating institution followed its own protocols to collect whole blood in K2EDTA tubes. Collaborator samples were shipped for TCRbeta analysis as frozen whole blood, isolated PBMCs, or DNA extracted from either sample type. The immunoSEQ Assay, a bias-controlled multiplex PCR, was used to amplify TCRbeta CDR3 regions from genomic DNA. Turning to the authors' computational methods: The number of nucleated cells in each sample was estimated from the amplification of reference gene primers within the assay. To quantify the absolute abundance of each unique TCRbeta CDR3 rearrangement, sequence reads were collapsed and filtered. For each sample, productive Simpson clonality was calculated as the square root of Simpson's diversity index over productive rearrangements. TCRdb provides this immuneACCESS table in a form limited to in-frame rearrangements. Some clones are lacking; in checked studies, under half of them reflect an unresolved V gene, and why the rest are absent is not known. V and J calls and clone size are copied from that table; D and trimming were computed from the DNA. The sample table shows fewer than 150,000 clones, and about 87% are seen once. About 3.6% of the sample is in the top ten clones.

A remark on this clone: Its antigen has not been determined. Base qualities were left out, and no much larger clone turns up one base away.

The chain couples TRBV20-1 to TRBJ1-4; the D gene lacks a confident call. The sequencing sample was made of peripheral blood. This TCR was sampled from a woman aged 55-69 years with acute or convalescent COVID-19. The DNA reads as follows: TGCAGCATTCCCGAGAATGAAAAACTGTTTTTT. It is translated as CSIPENEKLFF.